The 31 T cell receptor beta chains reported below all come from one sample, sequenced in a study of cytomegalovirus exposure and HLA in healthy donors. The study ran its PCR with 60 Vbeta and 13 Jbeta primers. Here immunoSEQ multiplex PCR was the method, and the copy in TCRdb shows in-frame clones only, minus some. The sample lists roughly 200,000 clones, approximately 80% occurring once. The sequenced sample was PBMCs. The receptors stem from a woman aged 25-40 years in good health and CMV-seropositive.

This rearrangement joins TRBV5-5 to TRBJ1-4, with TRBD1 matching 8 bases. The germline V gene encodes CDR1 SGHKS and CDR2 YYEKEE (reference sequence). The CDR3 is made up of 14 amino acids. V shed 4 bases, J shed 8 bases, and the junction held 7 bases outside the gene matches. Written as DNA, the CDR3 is TGTGCCAGCAGCAGCAGGGGGCTGGGCGAAAAACTGTTTTTT. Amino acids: CASSSRGLGEKLFF.

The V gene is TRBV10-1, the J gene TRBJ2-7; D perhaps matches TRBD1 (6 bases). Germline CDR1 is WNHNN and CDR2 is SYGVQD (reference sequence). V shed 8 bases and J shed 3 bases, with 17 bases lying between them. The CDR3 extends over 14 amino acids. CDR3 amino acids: CASRRAQGDYEQYF. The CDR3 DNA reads TGCGCCAGCCGAAGGGCACAGGGAGACTACGAGCAGTACTTC.

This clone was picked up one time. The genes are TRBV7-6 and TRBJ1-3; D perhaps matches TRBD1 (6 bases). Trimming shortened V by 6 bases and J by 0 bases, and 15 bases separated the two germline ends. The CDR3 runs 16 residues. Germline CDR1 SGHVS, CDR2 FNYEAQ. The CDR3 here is CASSSAGAYSGNTIYF. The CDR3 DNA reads TGTGCCAGCAGTTCAGCAGGGGCCTACTCTGGAAACACCATATATTTT.

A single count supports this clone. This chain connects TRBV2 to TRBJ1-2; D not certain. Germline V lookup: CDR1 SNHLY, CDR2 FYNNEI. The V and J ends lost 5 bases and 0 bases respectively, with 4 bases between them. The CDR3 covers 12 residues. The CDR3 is CASSRSNYGYTF. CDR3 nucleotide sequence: TGTGCCAGCAGTCGTTCTAACTATGGCTACACCTTC.

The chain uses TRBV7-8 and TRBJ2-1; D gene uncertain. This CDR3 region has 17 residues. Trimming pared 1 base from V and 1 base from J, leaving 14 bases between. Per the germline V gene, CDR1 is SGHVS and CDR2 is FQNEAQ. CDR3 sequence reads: CASSLEVLQTSYNEQFF. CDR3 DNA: TGTGCCAGCAGCTTAGAAGTCTTGCAGACATCCTACAATGAGCAGTTCTTC.

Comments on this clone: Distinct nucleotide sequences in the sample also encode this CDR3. CDR3 amino acids: CASSVLPGLAGDEQFF. Written as DNA, the CDR3 is TGTGCCAGCAGCGTCCTTCCGGGACTAGCGGGGGATGAGCAGTTCTTC. V and J are TRBV4-2 and TRBJ2-1; 14 bases are a match to TRBD2. The CDR3 has 16 amino acids. Per the germline V gene, CDR1 is LGHNA and CDR2 is YNFKEQ. With V trimmed by 5 bases and J by 8 bases, 8 bases remained unmatched.

CDR3 in amino acids: CASSLNGLVEAEQYF. The CDR3 nucleotides are TGTGCCAGCAGTCTCAACGGACTAGTAGAAGCCGAGCAGTACTTC. This chain joins TRBV6-5 and TRBJ2-7; TRBD2 agrees at 7 bases. The V and J ends lost 5 bases and 6 bases, in that order; junction bases with no gene match: 13. Germline V CDR1 and CDR2: MNHEY, SVGAGI. The CDR3 is 15 amino acids.

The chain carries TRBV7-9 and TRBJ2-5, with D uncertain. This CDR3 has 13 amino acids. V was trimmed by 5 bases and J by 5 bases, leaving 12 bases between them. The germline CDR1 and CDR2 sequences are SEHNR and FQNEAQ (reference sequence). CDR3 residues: CASSPPEEETQYF. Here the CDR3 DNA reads TGTGCCAGCAGCCCCCCCGAGGAGGAGACCCAGTACTTC.

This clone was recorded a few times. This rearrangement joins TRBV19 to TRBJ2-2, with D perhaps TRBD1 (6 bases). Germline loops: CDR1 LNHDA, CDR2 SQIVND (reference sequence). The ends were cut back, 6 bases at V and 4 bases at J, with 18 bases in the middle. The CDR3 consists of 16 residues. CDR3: CASSPGAGRGTGELFF. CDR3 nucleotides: TGTGCCAGTAGCCCAGGGGCAGGGCGCGGCACCGGGGAGCTGTTTTTT.

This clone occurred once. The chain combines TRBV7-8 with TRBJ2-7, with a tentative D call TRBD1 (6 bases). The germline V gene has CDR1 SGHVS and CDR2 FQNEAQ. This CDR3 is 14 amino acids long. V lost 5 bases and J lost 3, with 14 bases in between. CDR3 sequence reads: CASSRTVLFYEQYF. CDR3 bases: TGTGCCAGCAGCCGGACAGTGTTATTCTACGAGCAGTACTTC.

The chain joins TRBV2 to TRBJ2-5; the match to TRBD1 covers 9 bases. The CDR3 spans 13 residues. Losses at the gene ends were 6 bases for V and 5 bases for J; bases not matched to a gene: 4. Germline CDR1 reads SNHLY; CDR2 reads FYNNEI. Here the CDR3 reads CASRDRGGETQYF. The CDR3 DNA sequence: TGTGCCAGCAGGGACAGGGGCGGGGAGACCCAGTACTTC.

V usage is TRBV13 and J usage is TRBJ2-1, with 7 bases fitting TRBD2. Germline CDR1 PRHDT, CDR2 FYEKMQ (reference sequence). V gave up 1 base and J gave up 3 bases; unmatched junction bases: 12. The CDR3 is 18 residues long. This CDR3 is CASSLEEGGGDYYNEQFF. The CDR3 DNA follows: TGTGCCAGCAGCTTAGAGGAGGGCGGGGGAGATTACTACAATGAGCAGTTCTTC.

DNA of the CDR3: TGTGCCAGCAGCCCTACGAGGACCGGGGAGCTGTTTTTT. It specifies CASSPTRTGELFF. This rearrangement joins TRBV4-2 to TRBJ2-2; D not resolved. CDR3 size: 13 residues. Germline V CDR1 and CDR2: LGHNA, YNFKEQ. Deletions cut 4 bases from V and 5 bases from J, with 8 bases between.

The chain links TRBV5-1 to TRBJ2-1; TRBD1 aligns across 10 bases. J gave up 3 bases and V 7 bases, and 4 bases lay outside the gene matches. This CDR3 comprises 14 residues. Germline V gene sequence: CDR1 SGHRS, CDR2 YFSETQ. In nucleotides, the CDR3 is TGCGCCAGCGTCCGGGACAGGGGCTACAATGAGCAGTTCTTC. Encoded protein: CASVRDRGYNEQFF.

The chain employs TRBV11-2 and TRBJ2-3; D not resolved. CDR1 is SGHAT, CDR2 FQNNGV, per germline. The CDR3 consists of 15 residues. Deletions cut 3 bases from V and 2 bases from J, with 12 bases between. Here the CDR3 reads CASSFHTPSTDTQYF. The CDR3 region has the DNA TGTGCCAGCAGCTTCCACACACCTTCCACAGATACGCAGTATTTT. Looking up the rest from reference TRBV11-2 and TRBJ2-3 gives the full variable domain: EAGVAQSPRYKIIEKRQSVAFWCNPISGHATLYWYQQILGQGPKLLIQFQNNGVVDDSQLPKDRFSAERLKGVDSTLKIQPAKLEDSAVYLCASSFHTPSTDTQYFGPGTRLTVL.

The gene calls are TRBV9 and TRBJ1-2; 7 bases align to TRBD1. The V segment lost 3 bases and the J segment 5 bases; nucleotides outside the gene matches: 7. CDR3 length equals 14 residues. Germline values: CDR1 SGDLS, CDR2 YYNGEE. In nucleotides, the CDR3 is TGTGCCAGCAGCGCTGAGGGGGCGGGTTATGGCTACACCTTC. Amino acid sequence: CASSAEGAGYGYTF.

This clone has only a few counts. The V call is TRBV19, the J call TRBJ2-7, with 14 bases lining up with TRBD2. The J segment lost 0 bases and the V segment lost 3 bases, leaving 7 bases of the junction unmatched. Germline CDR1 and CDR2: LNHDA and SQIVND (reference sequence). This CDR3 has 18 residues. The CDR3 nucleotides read TGTGCCAGTAGTATCGGGGCGGGACTAGCGGGGGTCTCCTACGAGCAGTACTTC. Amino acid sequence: CASSIGAGLAGVSYEQYF.

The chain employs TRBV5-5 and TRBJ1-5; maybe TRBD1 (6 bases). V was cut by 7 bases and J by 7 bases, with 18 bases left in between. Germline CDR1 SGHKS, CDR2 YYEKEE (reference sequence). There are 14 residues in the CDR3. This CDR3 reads CASGPLDSRQPQHF. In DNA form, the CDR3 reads TGTGCCAGCGGGCCTTTGGACAGTCGGCAGCCCCAGCATTTT.

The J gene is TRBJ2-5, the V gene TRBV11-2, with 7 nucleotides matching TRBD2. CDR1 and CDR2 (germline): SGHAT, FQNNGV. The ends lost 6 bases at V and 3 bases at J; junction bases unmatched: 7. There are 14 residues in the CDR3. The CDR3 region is CASRLGLTKETQYF. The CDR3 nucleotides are TGTGCCAGCAGATTGGGACTAACCAAAGAGACCCAGTACTTC.

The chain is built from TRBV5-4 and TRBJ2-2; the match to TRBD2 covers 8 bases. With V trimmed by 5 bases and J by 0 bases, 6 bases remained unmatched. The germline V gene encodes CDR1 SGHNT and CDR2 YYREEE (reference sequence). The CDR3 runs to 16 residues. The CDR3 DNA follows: TGTGCCAGCAGTCCTGCTAGCGGGCCGAACACCGGGGAGCTGTTTTTT. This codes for CASSPASGPNTGELFF.

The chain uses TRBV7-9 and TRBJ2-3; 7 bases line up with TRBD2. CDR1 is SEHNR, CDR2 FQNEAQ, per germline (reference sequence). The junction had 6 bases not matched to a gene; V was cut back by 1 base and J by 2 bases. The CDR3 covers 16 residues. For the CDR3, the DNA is TGTGCCAGCAGCTTAGAGACGGGAGGAAACACAGATACGCAGTATTTT. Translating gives CASSLETGGNTDTQYF.

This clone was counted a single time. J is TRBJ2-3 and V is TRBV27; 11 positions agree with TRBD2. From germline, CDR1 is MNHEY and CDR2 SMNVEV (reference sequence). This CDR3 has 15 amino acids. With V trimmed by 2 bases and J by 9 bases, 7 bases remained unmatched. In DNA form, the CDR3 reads TGTGCCAGCAGTTTAACTAGCGGGGGCTTGAAAACGCAGTATTTT. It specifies CASSLTSGGLKTQYF.

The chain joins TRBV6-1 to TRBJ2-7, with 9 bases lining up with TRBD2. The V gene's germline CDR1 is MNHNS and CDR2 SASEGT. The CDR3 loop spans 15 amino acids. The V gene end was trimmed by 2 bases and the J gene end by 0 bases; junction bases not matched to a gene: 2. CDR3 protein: CASSETTSGSYEQYF. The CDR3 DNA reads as TGTGCCAGCAGTGAAACGACTAGCGGCTCCTACGAGCAGTACTTC.

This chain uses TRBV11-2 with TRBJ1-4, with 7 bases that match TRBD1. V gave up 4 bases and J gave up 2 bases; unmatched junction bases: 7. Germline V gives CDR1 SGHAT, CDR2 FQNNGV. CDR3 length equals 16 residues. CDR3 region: CASSYKTGVTNEKLFF. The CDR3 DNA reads TGTGCCAGCAGCTACAAAACAGGGGTGACTAATGAAAAACTGTTTTTT.

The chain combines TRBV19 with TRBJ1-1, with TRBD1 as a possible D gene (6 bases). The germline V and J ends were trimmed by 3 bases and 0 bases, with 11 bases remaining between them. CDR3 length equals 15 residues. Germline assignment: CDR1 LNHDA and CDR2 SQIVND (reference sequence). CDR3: CASSMTGSMNTEAFF. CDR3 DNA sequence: TGTGCCAGTAGTATGACAGGTAGCATGAACACTGAAGCTTTCTTT.

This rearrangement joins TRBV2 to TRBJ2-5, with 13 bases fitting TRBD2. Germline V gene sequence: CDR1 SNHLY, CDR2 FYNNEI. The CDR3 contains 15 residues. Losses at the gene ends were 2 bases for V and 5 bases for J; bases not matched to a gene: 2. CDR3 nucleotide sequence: TGTGCCAGCAGTGAACAGGGACTAGCGGGGGAGACCCAGTACTTC. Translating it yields CASSEQGLAGETQYF.

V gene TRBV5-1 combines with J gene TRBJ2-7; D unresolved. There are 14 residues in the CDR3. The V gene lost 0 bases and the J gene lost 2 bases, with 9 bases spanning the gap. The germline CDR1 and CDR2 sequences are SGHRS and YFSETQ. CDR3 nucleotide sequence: TGCGCCAGCAGCTTGGGTCAGCGCGCCTACGAGCAGTACTTC. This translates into CASSLGQRAYEQYF.

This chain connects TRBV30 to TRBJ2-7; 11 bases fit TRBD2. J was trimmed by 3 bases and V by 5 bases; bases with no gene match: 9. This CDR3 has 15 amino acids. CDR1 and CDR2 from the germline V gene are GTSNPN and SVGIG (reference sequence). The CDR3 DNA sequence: TGTGCCTGGTCACCGGGACTAGCGGCCCTCTACGAGCAGTACTTC. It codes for CAWSPGLAALYEQYF.

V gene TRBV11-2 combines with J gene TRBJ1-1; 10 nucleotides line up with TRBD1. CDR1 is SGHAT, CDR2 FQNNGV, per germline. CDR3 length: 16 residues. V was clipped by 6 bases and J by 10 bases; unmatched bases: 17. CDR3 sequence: CASSSPGTGAAPGAFF. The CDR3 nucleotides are TGTGCCAGCAGTTCTCCGGGGACAGGGGCCGCTCCAGGAGCTTTCTTT.

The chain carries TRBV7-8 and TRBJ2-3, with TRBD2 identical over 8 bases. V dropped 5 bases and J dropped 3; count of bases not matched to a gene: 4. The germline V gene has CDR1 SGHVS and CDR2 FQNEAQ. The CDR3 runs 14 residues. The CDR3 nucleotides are TGTGCCAGCAGCCCAGCGGGGGCGACAGATACGCAGTATTTT. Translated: CASSPAGATDTQYF.

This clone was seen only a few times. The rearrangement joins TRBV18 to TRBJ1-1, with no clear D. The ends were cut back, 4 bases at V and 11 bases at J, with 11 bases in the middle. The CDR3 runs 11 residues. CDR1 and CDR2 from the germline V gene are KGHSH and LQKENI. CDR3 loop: CASSLREKAFF. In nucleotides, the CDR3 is TGTGCCAGCTCACTGAGGGAGAAGGCTTTCTTT. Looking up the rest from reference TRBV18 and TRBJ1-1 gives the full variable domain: NAGVMQNPRHLVRRRGQEARLRCSPMKGHSHVYWYRQLPEEGLKFMVYLQKENIIDESGMPKERFSAEFPKEGPSILRIQQVVRGDSAAYFCASSLREKAFFGQGTRLTVV.